Each of the 14 T cell receptor beta chains below was sequenced from the same sample in a study of human T cells and chemical hapten exposure. From the RACE reads, TCRdb called clonotypes with MiXCR, one entry per CDR3 protein. The sample has 190,000 or so distinct CDR3 sequences; 24% are singletons. As to time point: patch test 3, about 24 weeks after DPC sensitization. Documented treatment: therapeutic diphenylcyclopropenone sensitization with weekly scalp DPC. Here the sequenced sample was whole blood, taken in connection with sensitization to the hapten diphenylcyclopropenone (DPC). The receptor set was obtained from a woman in her thirties or forties with alopecia areata. Some clones in this sample may be carry-over from other donors' samples.

The chain recombines TRBV30 with TRBJ1-1, with 8 nucleotides matching TRBD1. Per germline, CDR1 GTSNPN and CDR2 SVGIG (reference sequence). The CDR3 length is 13 residues. J was trimmed by 5 bases and V by 3 bases; bases with no gene match: 5. Written as DNA, the CDR3 is TGTGCCTGGAGACGGACAGGGTGGACTGAAGCTTTCTTT. It encodes CAWRRTGWTEAFF.

This clonotype occurred a few times. This chain uses TRBV11-2 with TRBJ2-2, with 11 bases fitting TRBD2. From germline, CDR1 is SGHAT and CDR2 FQNNGV. Trimming removed 6 bases from V and 8 bases from J; junction bases left unmatched: 8. The CDR3 loop spans 15 amino acids. The CDR3 coding sequence is TGTGCCAGCAGGGCACTAGCGGGAGTAACTGGGGAGCTGTTTTTT. Protein sequence: CASRALAGVTGELFF.

The chain employs TRBV4-3 and TRBJ2-1; D possibly corresponds to TRBD2 (5 bases). The V end was cut by 1 base, the J end by 5 bases, with 6 bases between. The CDR3 is 13 residues long. Germline V lookup: CDR1 LGHNA, CDR2 YSLEER. Written as DNA, the CDR3 is TGCGCCAGCAGCCAAGGGGGAGACAATGAGCAGTTCTTC. It translates to CASSQGGDNEQFF.

This clonotype was detected ten times or more. The rearrangement links TRBV4-2 to TRBJ2-1, with no clear D. The CDR3 has 15 residues. From germline, CDR1 is LGHNA and CDR2 YNFKEQ. V was cut by 2 bases and J by 8 bases, with 16 bases left in between. CDR3 bases: TGTGCCAGCAGCCAATTCGGACCCCCCTCAGATGAGCAGTTCTTC. Translation gives CASSQFGPPSDEQFF.

The V and J genes are TRBV5-6 and TRBJ2-7; 10 bases line up with TRBD2. V gave up 1 base and J gave up 2 bases; unmatched junction bases: 3. The CDR3 sequence is 15 residues long. Germline loops: CDR1 SGHDT, CDR2 YYEEEE. The DNA for the CDR3 is TGTGCCAGCAGCTTGAGAGGACTAGCGGCCTACGAGCAGTACTTC. Translated: CASSLRGLAAYEQYF.

The chain employs TRBV7-2 and TRBJ2-5, with 11 bases lining up with TRBD2. This CDR3 spans 17 amino acids. The trim removed 1 base at V and 2 bases at J, leaving 6 bases unmatched. CDR1 and CDR2 (germline): SGHTA, FQGNSA. CDR3 DNA: TGTGCCAGCAGCTTAGGGCCTAGCGGGGGGAATCAAGAGACCCAGTACTTC. Its translation: CASSLGPSGGNQETQYF.

The gene calls are TRBV7-2 and TRBJ2-1, with 8 bases that match TRBD2. V lost 5 bases and J lost 2; bases outside the gene matches: 8. The CDR3 covers 16 residues. Germline V lookup: CDR1 SGHTA, CDR2 FQGNSA. The CDR3 sequence is CASSLASGGTYNEQFF. The CDR3 region has the DNA TGTGCCAGCAGCCTGGCGAGCGGGGGTACCTACAATGAGCAGTTCTTC. The variable domain in full, with the rest retrieved from reference TRBV7-2 and TRBJ2-1, is GAGVSQSPSNKVTEKGKDVELRCDPISGHTALYWYRQSLGQGLEFLIYFQGNSAPDKSGLPSDRFSAERTGGSVSTLTIQRTQQEDSAVYLCASSLASGGTYNEQFFGPGTRLTVL.

The chain couples TRBV20-1 to TRBJ2-1; 7 nucleotides match TRBD2. Germline V lookup: CDR1 DFQATT, CDR2 SNEGSKA (reference sequence). Trimming at V came to 3 bases and at J to 4 bases, leaving 6 bases not matched to a gene. The CDR3 is 14 residues long. CDR3 region: CSARRAGVYNEQFF. In DNA, the CDR3 is TGCAGTGCTAGGCGTGCGGGAGTTTACAATGAGCAGTTCTTC.

This clonotype was recorded a few times. The V and J genes are TRBV20-1 and TRBJ2-7; D uncertain. V was trimmed by 6 bases and J by 5 bases, leaving 20 bases between them. Germline V gene sequence: CDR1 DFQATT, CDR2 SNEGSKA (reference sequence). The CDR3 is 14 amino acids. The DNA for the CDR3 is TGCAGTGCCCCGAGGCCCCCAAGTTGGGACGAGCAGTACTTC. Translation gives CSAPRPPSWDEQYF.

A few counts support this clonotype. The rearrangement joins TRBV7-2 to TRBJ2-7; D perhaps matches TRBD1 (6 bases). Germline CDR1 reads SGHTA; CDR2 reads FQGNSA. V gave up 1 base and J gave up 4 bases, with 11 bases separating them. This CDR3 region has 14 residues. The DNA of the CDR3 is TGTGCCAGCAGCTTAGGTGGGACAAGATACGAGCAGTACTTC. This translates into CASSLGGTRYEQYF.

V is TRBV28 and J is TRBJ1-5; 12 nucleotides agree with TRBD1. CDR3 length: 17 residues. V lost 3 bases to trimming and J lost 6 bases; unmatched junction nucleotides: 9. Germline V gene lookup returns CDR1 MDHEN and CDR2 SYDVKM. This chain's CDR3 is CASSFPGTGGAGQPQHF. The DNA for the CDR3 is TGTGCCAGCAGTTTCCCCGGGACAGGGGGCGCCGGTCAGCCCCAGCATTTT.

The chain is built from TRBV20-1 and TRBJ2-1, with D maybe TRBD2 (5 bases). This CDR3 region has 13 residues. V was trimmed by 6 bases and J by 9 bases, leaving 18 bases between them. Germline V gene data show CDR1 as DFQATT and CDR2 as SNEGSKA (reference sequence). CDR3 DNA: TGCAGTGCCCGAGGGCCACCCCAACTTGAGCAGTTCTTC. Its protein product is CSARGPPQLEQFF.

This clonotype was counted at least ten times. The rearrangement uses TRBV4-3 and TRBJ2-7, with 10 bases that match TRBD2. The germline V gene encodes CDR1 LGHNA and CDR2 YSLEER. The CDR3 totals 16 residues. Germline trimming cut 0 bases from V and 5 bases from J; bases unmatched to any gene: 7. The CDR3 nucleotides read TGCGCCAGCAGCCAAGATCTAGCTAGCGGGAGCGACGAGCAGTACTTC. This sequence encodes CASSQDLASGSDEQYF.

The chain couples TRBV5-1 to TRBJ2-7; 8 bases match TRBD1. Germline trimming cut 0 bases from V and 4 bases from J; bases unmatched to any gene: 0. The CDR3 covers 13 residues. In germline, CDR1 is SGHRS, CDR2 YFSETQ. Written as DNA, the CDR3 is TGCGCCAGCAGCTTGGGGGACAGGTACGAGCAGTACTTC. It specifies CASSLGDRYEQYF.